The 32 T cell receptor beta chains below were found in one sample sequenced in a study of T cell responses to AZD1222 COVID-19 vaccine. Only in-frame clones appear in the TCRdb table, and some are missing; sequencing was by immunoSEQ multiplex PCR. The table has roughly 150,000 clones, around 93% seen once. The sample here was peripheral blood, taken 28 days after the second AZD1222 dose. All receptors derive from an adult who received the AZD1222 COVID-19 vaccine.

The chain combines TRBV19 with TRBJ1-6; D is uncertain. Trimming left V 4 bases short and J 0 bases short, with 16 bases between. CDR1 and CDR2 from the germline V gene are LNHDA and SQIVND (reference sequence). There are 18 residues in the CDR3. CDR3 nucleotides: TGTGCCAGTAGTAGGGCGAGGCTCCAGAGCTCCTATAATTCACCCCTCCACTTT. Translating it yields CASSRARLQSSYNSPLHF.

The chain combines TRBV6-5 with TRBJ1-5; D gene unclear. V lost 0 bases and J lost 0, with 6 bases in between. Germline CDR1 MNHEY, CDR2 SVGAGI. The CDR3 has 15 residues. This chain's CDR3 is CASSYSWVSNQPQHF. The CDR3 DNA is TGTGCCAGCAGTTACTCTTGGGTTAGCAATCAGCCCCAGCATTTT.

This chain links TRBV10-2 with TRBJ1-4; D gene unclear. Trimming took 3 bases from V and 7 from J, leaving 21 bases between them. CDR3 size: 17 residues. Germline V CDR1 and CDR2: WSHSY, SAAADI. The CDR3: CASSDPTRERQTEKLFF. CDR3 bases: TGCGCCAGCAGTGACCCTACGAGGGAACGTCAGACTGAAAAACTGTTTTTT.

The chain recombines TRBV6-5 with TRBJ1-2, with a tentative D call TRBD1 (6 bases). The V gene lost 8 bases and the J gene lost 6 bases, with 13 bases spanning the gap. This CDR3 has 12 amino acids. Germline lookup yields CDR1 MNHEY and CDR2 SVGAGI. The CDR3 sequence is CASREGGHGYTF. As DNA, the CDR3 is TGTGCCAGCCGGGAGGGGGGGCATGGCTACACCTTC.

This rearrangement joins TRBV14 to TRBJ2-7; D is uncertain. From germline, CDR1 is SGHDN and CDR2 FVKESK. V was cut by 9 bases and J by 3 bases, with 12 bases left in between. This CDR3 comprises 12 residues. CDR3 DNA: TGTGCCAGTAGAGGTTACAGCTACGAGCAGTACTTC. It is translated as CASRGYSYEQYF. The full variable domain, rest sourced from reference TRBV14 and TRBJ2-7, is EAGVTQFPSHSVIEKGQTVTLRCDPISGHDNLYWYRRVMGKEIKFLLHFVKESKQDESGMPNNRFLAERTGGTYSTLKVQPAELEDSGVYFCASRGYSYEQYFGPGTRLTVT.

The chain employs TRBV24-1 and TRBJ1-2, with D maybe TRBD1 (5 bases). CDR1 and CDR2 (germline): KGHDR, SFDVKD. Trimming left V 0 bases short and J 7 bases short, with 11 bases between. CDR3 length: 14 amino acids. In DNA form, the CDR3 reads TGTGCCACCAGTGATTTGCAAGGGGAGGGTGGCTACACCTTC. It encodes CATSDLQGEGGYTF.

In DNA form, the CDR3 reads TGTGCCAGCAGCCCCGGGCCCGGGCCGTACAATGAGCAGTTCTTC. This codes for CASSPGPGPYNEQFF. The V and J genes are TRBV5-4 and TRBJ2-1, with D hard to call. The ends were cut back, 4 bases at V and 4 bases at J, with 15 bases in the middle. Germline-derived CDR1 and CDR2 are SGHNT and YYREEE (reference sequence). The CDR3 loop spans 15 amino acids.

The rearrangement links TRBV3-1 (or the pseudogene TRBV3-2) to TRBJ1-1; D possibly corresponds to TRBD1 (5 bases). V was cut by 0 bases and J by 4 bases, with 15 bases left in between. CDR1 and CDR2 from the germline V gene are LGHDT and YNNKEL (reference sequence). This CDR3 is built from 16 residues. CDR3 residues: CASSQDPSRVGTEAFF. Written as DNA, the CDR3 is TGTGCCAGCAGCCAAGACCCCTCCAGGGTGGGCACTGAAGCTTTCTTT.

The V and J genes are TRBV4-3 and TRBJ2-1, with 7 positions matching TRBD1. This CDR3 contains 16 residues. Germline V lookup: CDR1 LGHNA, CDR2 YSLEER. J was trimmed by 2 bases and V by 2 bases; bases with no gene match: 6. The CDR3 loop reads CASSQLHTGAYNEQFF. The CDR3 DNA follows: TGCGCCAGCAGCCAATTACACACAGGGGCCTACAATGAGCAGTTCTTC.

This chain connects TRBV5-8 to TRBJ2-1; D not resolved. This CDR3 has 11 amino acids. V lost 7 bases, J lost 10 bases, and 12 bases lay in between. Per germline, CDR1 SGHTS and CDR2 YDEGEE. This CDR3 reads CASSYGPEQFF. The CDR3 DNA reads as TGTGCCAGCTCCTACGGGCCCGAGCAGTTCTTC.

The chain joins TRBV7-2 to TRBJ1-5; 9 bases align to TRBD1. CDR1 is SGHTA, CDR2 FQGNSA, per germline. The junction had 5 bases not matched to a gene; V was cut back by 5 bases and J by 6 bases. The CDR3 runs 14 residues. The chain's CDR3 is CASSAGTGSQPQHF. In nucleotides, the CDR3 is TGTGCCAGCAGCGCGGGGACAGGGAGTCAGCCCCAGCATTTT. The full variable domain, with the rest looked up from reference TRBV7-2 and TRBJ1-5, is GAGVSQSPSNKVTEKGKDVELRCDPISGHTALYWYRQSLGQGLEFLIYFQGNSAPDKSGLPSDRFSAERTGGSVSTLTIQRTQQEDSAVYLCASSAGTGSQPQHFGDGTRLSIL.

CDR3 nucleotide sequence: TGTGCCAGCAGTGCAGAGAAGGACAGGGTCCCTTTTTTACTAGCCAAAAACATTCAGTACTTC. Translation: CASSAEKDRVPFLLAKNIQYF. The gene calls are TRBV2 and TRBJ2-4; 8 bases are shared with TRBD1. This CDR3 is built from 21 residues. The V gene's germline CDR1 is SNHLY and CDR2 FYNNEI. With V trimmed by 4 bases and J by 0 bases, 20 bases remained unmatched. Based on the CDR3 plus reference TRBV2 and TRBJ2-4, the full variable domain is EPEVTQTPSHQVTQMGQEVILRCVPISNHLYFYWYRQILGQKVEFLVSFYNNEISEKSEIFDDQFSVERPDGSNFTLKIRSTKLEDSAMYFCASSAEKDRVPFLLAKNIQYFGAGTRLSVL.

This sequence joins TRBV10-1 and TRBJ2-1; 7 bases agree with TRBD1. From germline, CDR1 is WNHNN and CDR2 SYGVQD (reference sequence). CDR3 length: 15 residues. The junction had 4 bases not matched to a gene; V was cut back by 2 bases and J by 3 bases. The CDR3 DNA is TGCGCCAGCAGTGAGGGGACAGCCTTCTACAATGAGCAGTTCTTC. It yields the protein CASSEGTAFYNEQFF.

CDR3 sequence: CAISEAPGQGRSYNSPLHF. CDR3 coding DNA: TGTGCCATCAGTGAGGCCCCGGGACAGGGCCGCTCCTATAATTCACCCCTCCACTTT. The chain couples TRBV10-3 to TRBJ1-6, with 9 positions matching TRBD1. V was pared by 2 bases and J by 0 bases, with 8 bases of the junction left unmatched. The CDR3 runs 19 residues. Looked up from germline, CDR1 is ENHRY and CDR2 is SYGVKD.

The rearrangement uses TRBV27 and TRBJ2-2, with 14 nucleotides matching TRBD2. J gave up 6 bases and V 8 bases, and 2 bases lay outside the gene matches. Germline CDR1 and CDR2: MNHEY and SMNVEV (reference sequence). The CDR3 length is 14 residues. This CDR3 is CASGTSGSPGELFF. The CDR3 DNA follows: TGTGCCAGCGGGACTAGCGGGAGTCCCGGGGAGCTGTTTTTT.

Here the CDR3 reads CASSPFLGPANTGELFF. The CDR3 DNA reads TGTGCCAGCAGCCCCTTCCTGGGTCCCGCGAACACCGGGGAGCTGTTTTTT. The gene calls are TRBV7-8 and TRBJ2-2; D remains ambiguous. Germline values: CDR1 SGHVS, CDR2 FQNEAQ. This CDR3 contains 17 residues. V lost 5 bases and J 0 bases, leaving 16 bases between the germline ends.

The chain has TRBV7-3 and TRBJ2-3, with 8 bases identical to TRBD1. Per the germline V gene, CDR1 is SGHTA and CDR2 is FQGTGA. CDR3 length: 16 amino acids. V gave up 2 bases and J gave up 4 bases; unmatched junction bases: 8. This chain's CDR3 is CASSLLSRGRADTQYF. For the CDR3, the DNA is TGTGCCAGCAGCTTATTAAGCAGGGGGCGCGCAGATACGCAGTATTTT.

This chain uses TRBV4-3 with TRBJ2-5; TRBD2 agrees at 7 bases. With V trimmed by 0 bases and J by 1 base, 5 bases remained unmatched. This CDR3 has 16 amino acids. The germline V gene encodes CDR1 LGHNA and CDR2 YSLEER. In DNA, the CDR3 is TGCGCCAGCAGCCAAGACGGAAGCGGGACCCAAGAGACCCAGTACTTC. Protein product: CASSQDGSGTQETQYF.

J is TRBJ2-1 and V is TRBV6-2 or TRBV6-3, with D unclear. This CDR3 is built from 12 residues. V lost 2 bases and J 7 bases, leaving 6 bases between the germline ends. Germline values: CDR1 MNHEY, CDR2 SVGEGT. Written as DNA, the CDR3 is TGTGCCAGCAGTTACGTGGTGAATGAGCAGTTCTTC. Protein sequence: CASSYVVNEQFF.

The chain joins TRBV10-2 to TRBJ2-3, with 9 bases identical to TRBD1. This CDR3 spans 16 amino acids. The trim removed 4 bases at V and 0 bases at J, leaving 5 bases unmatched. The germline V gene has CDR1 WSHSY and CDR2 SAAADI. The CDR3 reads CASSAGTGSSTDTQYF. The CDR3, as DNA: TGCGCCAGCAGTGCCGGGACAGGGAGTAGCACAGATACGCAGTATTTT.

The chain joins TRBV5-4 to TRBJ2-7; 10 bases align to TRBD2. Germline V gives CDR1 SGHNT, CDR2 YYREEE (reference sequence). The CDR3 spans 13 residues. Germline trimming cut 5 bases from V and 3 bases from J; bases unmatched to any gene: 2. The CDR3 nucleotides are TGTGCCAGCAGGGCTAGCGGGAGCTACGAGCAGTACTTC. It is translated as CASRASGSYEQYF.

This chain joins TRBV5-1 and TRBJ2-1; 7 bases are shared with TRBD1. CDR1 and CDR2 (germline): SGHRS, YFSETQ. After removal of 4 bases from V and 0 bases from J, the junction contained 4 bases not matched to a gene. CDR3 size: 15 residues. CDR3 sequence: CASSQQGSSYNEQFF. CDR3 bases: TGCGCCAGCAGCCAACAGGGGAGCTCCTACAATGAGCAGTTCTTC. Full variable domain (remainder filled in from reference TRBV5-1 and TRBJ2-1): KAGVTQTPRYLIKTRGQQVTLSCSPISGHRSVSWYQQTPGQGLQFLFEYFSETQRNKGNFPGRFSGRQFSNSRSEMNVSTLELGDSALYLCASSQQGSSYNEQFFGPGTRLTVL.

The J gene is TRBJ1-1, the V gene TRBV15; D ambiguous. CDR1 LNHNV and CDR2 YYDKDF come from the germline V gene (reference sequence). CDR3 size: 12 residues. Trimming left V 8 bases short and J 11 bases short, with 18 bases between. The CDR3 bases are TGTGCCACCTCGAGAGATCGGTTCGGGGCTTTCTTT. It translates to CATSRDRFGAFF.

The chain employs TRBV28 and TRBJ1-2; D is possibly TRBD1 (6 bases). Germline V gene data show CDR1 as MDHEN and CDR2 as SYDVKM. V dropped 5 bases and J dropped 8 bases, with 12 bases sitting between them. The CDR3 has 12 amino acids. The CDR3 loop is CASSVQGEGYTF. The CDR3 region has the DNA TGTGCCAGCAGTGTACAGGGAGAGGGCTACACCTTC.

This rearrangement joins TRBV29-1 to TRBJ2-7; 8 nucleotides align to TRBD1. This CDR3 region has 13 residues. Looked up from germline, CDR1 is SQVTM and CDR2 is ANQGSEA. The V and J ends lost 4 bases and 7 bases, in that order; junction bases with no gene match: 9. The CDR3 nucleotides read TGCAGCGTTGTAGGGACAGGAAAGTCTGAGCAGTACTTC. Protein product: CSVVGTGKSEQYF.

The V call is TRBV6-5, the J call TRBJ1-2; D gene uncertain. Germline V gene sequence: CDR1 MNHEY, CDR2 SVGAGI. The CDR3 extends over 14 amino acids. The ends were cut back, 6 bases at V and 7 bases at J, with 18 bases in the middle. The CDR3 loop reads CASRNKDSGLGYTF. CDR3 in DNA: TGTGCCAGCAGGAACAAGGACTCGGGTCTTGGCTACACCTTC.

The chain is built from TRBV10-3 and TRBJ1-2; D is undetermined. V lost 8 bases to trimming and J lost 2 bases, with 15 bases between them. This CDR3 comprises 14 residues. Germline lookup yields CDR1 ENHRY and CDR2 SYGVKD. The CDR3 region has the DNA TGTGCCATCTTAGAAGGCAACCCCAACTATGGCTACACCTTC. The encoded protein is CAILEGNPNYGYTF.

This clone was found once. The chain recombines TRBV19 with TRBJ2-3; 13 bases fit TRBD2. J lost 4 bases, V lost 6 bases, and 1 base had no gene match. Germline V gene data show CDR1 as LNHDA and CDR2 as SQIVND (reference sequence). The CDR3 runs 14 residues. The CDR3 DNA sequence: TGTGCCAGTAGGGGACTAGCGGGATCAGATACGCAGTATTTT. Amino acids: CASRGLAGSDTQYF. The whole variable domain, filled in from reference TRBV19 and TRBJ2-3, reads DGGITQSPKYLFRKEGQNVTLSCEQNLNHDAMYWYRQDPGQGLRLIYYSQIVNDFQKGDIAEGYSVSREKKESFPLTVTSAQKNPTAFYLCASRGLAGSDTQYFGPGTRLTVL.

The chain joins TRBV6-6 to TRBJ1-2; D uncertain. Germline loops: CDR1 MNHNY, CDR2 SVGAGI (reference sequence). Trimming pared 5 bases from V and 6 bases from J, leaving 10 bases between. This CDR3 contains 12 residues. The CDR3 loop is CASSPTSDGYTF. The CDR3 DNA is TGTGCCAGCAGTCCTACCTCAGATGGCTACACCTTC.

The chain combines TRBV29-1 with TRBJ1-1; D might be TRBD1 (6 bases). The CDR3 has 10 residues. With 6 bases removed from V and 10 bases from J, the gap between germline ends came to 12 bases. CDR1 and CDR2 from the germline V gene are SQVTM and ANQGSEA. The CDR3 loop reads CSVGAPGAFF. For the CDR3, the DNA is TGCAGCGTGGGGGCGCCGGGAGCTTTCTTT.

J is TRBJ2-3 and V is TRBV6-6; 13 bases align to TRBD2. Germline V gene data show CDR1 as MNHNY and CDR2 as SVGAGI (reference sequence). V was pared by 8 bases and J by 11 bases, with 10 bases of the junction left unmatched. The CDR3 has 14 residues. In DNA form, the CDR3 reads TGTGCCAGCCGGACTAGCGGGAGCTCTGAGGGGCAGTATTTT. This gives the protein CASRTSGSSEGQYF.

The J gene is TRBJ1-2, the V gene TRBV20-1; D is undetermined. CDR1 and CDR2 from the germline V gene are DFQATT and SNEGSKA (reference sequence). V lost 6 bases to trimming and J lost 8 bases, with 13 bases between them. This CDR3 comprises 11 residues. CDR3 region: CSAPWGWGYTF. In DNA, the CDR3 is TGCAGTGCCCCTTGGGGATGGGGCTACACCTTC.